The source of this TCR beta chain is a study of CD8 T cells in Susac syndrome. Reverse transcription of roughly 0.5 to 1 ug RNA was carried out with random hexamers. TCRdb ran MiXCR on the immunoSEQ multiplex PCR reads and lists one entry per CDR3 protein. The sample includes 80,000 to 90,000 distinct CDR3 sequences, roughly 93% of them seen just once. Study-wide results and caveats: It was acknowledged in the study that the number of individuals who were included in its TCR sequencing and HLA analysis was relatively small.

For this clonotype: What it binds is unknown.

Trimming removed 0 bases at V and 4 bases at J, with 12 bases between. The CDR3 loop spans 14 amino acids. Per germline, CDR1 DFQATT and CDR2 SNEGSKA (reference sequence). Sequencing was done on a sample of CD8+ T cells from PBMCs. The J gene is TRBJ2-5, the V gene TRBV20-1; a possible D gene is TRBD2 (5 bases). The sequence was obtained from a human donor in good health. The CDR3 is CSARDPSGLETQYF. For the CDR3, the DNA is TGCAGTGCTAGAGACCCTTCGGGGTTAGAGACCCAGTACTTC.